These T cell receptor beta chains were read from a single sample in a study of tumor-infiltrating lymphocytes in oesophageal squamous cell carcinoma. A single record per CDR3 protein comes from TCRdb applying MiXCR to the PCR reads. Altogether 9,000 to 13,000 distinct CDR3 sequences are present, approximately 59% being singletons, with the ten largest covering roughly 38%. Sequenced material: esophageal tumor tissue. These receptors were taken from a female donor with esophageal squamous cell carcinoma. CDR3s include the opening cysteine and the closing phenylalanine or tryptophan. A D gene is named only where the DNA matches it firmly. Clone size is not always given. Where it is, it says once, few, many or a class for expanded clones.

v_gene: TRBV28
j_gene: TRBJ2-7
abundance: NA
d_gene: TRBD1
CDR3nt: TGTGCCAGCTTGGAGGACAGGGGATCCTACGAGCAGTACTTC
CDR3aa: CASLEDRGSYEQYF

v_gene: TRBV27
j_gene: TRBJ1-1
abundance: once
d_gene: TRBD1
CDR3nt: TGTGCCAGCAGTGACAGGGCGAGAACTGAAGCTTTCTTT
CDR3aa: CASSDRARTEAFF

v_gene: TRBV7-9
j_gene: TRBJ2-3
abundance: few
d_gene: NA
CDR3nt: TGTGCCAGCAGCTGGGGGGACAGCAGAGCCGATACGCAGTATTTT
CDR3aa: CASSWGDSRADTQYF

v_gene: TRBV28
j_gene: TRBJ2-6
abundance: medium-sized
d_gene: NA
CDR3nt: TGTGCCAGCAGTTACTACTCTGGGGCCAACGTCCTGACTTTC
CDR3aa: CASSYYSGANVLTF

v_gene: TRBV12-3/TRBV12-4
j_gene: TRBJ2-5
abundance: NA
d_gene: NA
CDR3nt: TGTGCCAGCAGTAATCGGGAGACCCAGTACTTC
CDR3aa: CASSNRETQYF

v_gene: TRBV7-3
j_gene: TRBJ2-2
abundance: NA
d_gene: TRBD2
CDR3nt: TGTGCCAGCAGCTTACGGACTAGCGCCCACGGGGAGCTGTTTTTT
CDR3aa: CASSLRTSAHGELFF

v_gene: TRBV19
j_gene: TRBJ2-5
abundance: NA
d_gene: TRBD2
CDR3nt: TGTGCCAGTAGTTTCGGACTAGCGGGAGGACGGGTCACCGGGGAGCTGTATTTT
CDR3aa: CASSFGLAGGRVTGELYF

v_gene: TRBV6-1
j_gene: TRBJ2-5
abundance: NA
d_gene: NA
CDR3nt: TGTGCCAGCAGTGAAGCGCGGCTACTGGGTGGTGAGCAGTACTTC
CDR3aa: CASSEARLLGGEQYF

v_gene: TRBV5-5
j_gene: TRBJ2-5
abundance: NA
d_gene: NA
CDR3nt: TGTGCCAGCAGCGGAGGACACGGGCGGGGTCCTCTAAGAGAGACCCAGTACTTC
CDR3aa: CASSGGHGRGPLRETQYF

v_gene: TRBV7-9
j_gene: TRBJ1-1
abundance: NA
d_gene: NA
CDR3nt: TGTGCCAGCAGCTTAGCAGAGCCCACTGAAGCTTTCTTT
CDR3aa: CASSLAEPTEAFF

v_gene: TRBV7-2
j_gene: TRBJ1-2
abundance: NA
d_gene: NA
CDR3nt: TGTGCCAGCAGCACCTCTGGACAGTCCTATGGCTACACCTTC
CDR3aa: CASSTSGQSYGYTF

v_gene: TRBV24-1
j_gene: TRBJ1-4
abundance: NA
d_gene: NA
CDR3nt: TGTGCCACCAGTGATTTGGGGACGCCTGAAAAACTGTTTTTT
CDR3aa: CATSDLGTPEKLFF

v_gene: TRBV24-1
j_gene: TRBJ2-1
abundance: NA
d_gene: TRBD2
CDR3nt: TGTGCCACCAGTGATCCGCAGGGACTAGAACGGAATGAGCAGTTCTTC
CDR3aa: CATSDPQGLERNEQFF

v_gene: TRBV28
j_gene: TRBJ2-7
abundance: NA
d_gene: NA
CDR3nt: TGTGCCAGCAGAGAAACTCTCGCCGGGACTGTTGCCTACGAGCAGTACTTC
CDR3aa: CASRETLAGTVAYEQYF

v_gene: TRBV18
j_gene: TRBJ1-4
abundance: many
d_gene: NA
CDR3nt: TGTGCCAGCCGAACCGGTAATGAAAAACTGTTTTTT
CDR3aa: CASRTGNEKLFF

v_gene: TRBV7-2
j_gene: TRBJ2-1
abundance: once
d_gene: NA
CDR3nt: TGTGCCAGCAGCCCAGACTCGACCAACTACAATGAGCAGTTCTTC
CDR3aa: CASSPDSTNYNEQFF

v_gene: TRBV6-1
j_gene: TRBJ2-3
abundance: few
d_gene: NA
CDR3nt: TGTGCCAGCAGTGAAGCAATATCGCCTACGCAGTATTTT
CDR3aa: CASSEAISPTQYF

v_gene: TRBV6-1
j_gene: TRBJ1-2
abundance: NA
d_gene: NA
CDR3nt: TGTGCCAGCAGCACGCCGGGGGGGGTCTACGGCTACACCTTC
CDR3aa: CASSTPGGVYGYTF

v_gene: TRBV11-1
j_gene: TRBJ2-7
abundance: NA
d_gene: NA
CDR3nt: TGTGCCAGCATCGATACCGGGACACCCTACGAGCAGTACTTC
CDR3aa: CASIDTGTPYEQYF

v_gene: TRBV10-3
j_gene: TRBJ1-1
abundance: NA
d_gene: NA
CDR3nt: TGTGCCATTGGGGACGGAAGGAACACTGAAGCTTTCTTT
CDR3aa: CAIGDGRNTEAFF

v_gene: TRBV7-9
j_gene: TRBJ2-5
abundance: NA
d_gene: NA
CDR3nt: TGTGCCAGCAGCTCCCGTGAGTGGGGCCAAGAGACCCAGTACTTC
CDR3aa: CASSSREWGQETQYF

v_gene: TRBV6-1
j_gene: TRBJ2-4
abundance: NA
d_gene: TRBD2
CDR3nt: TGTGCCAGCAGTACCCGGACTAGCGGGAGGTTTGCCGGGGAGCTGTACTTC
CDR3aa: CASSTRTSGRFAGELYF

v_gene: TRBV7-8
j_gene: TRBJ1-2
abundance: NA
d_gene: NA
CDR3nt: TGTGCCAGCAGCTTCGGGACCCTTCTAGACTATGGCTACACCTTC
CDR3aa: CASSFGTLLDYGYTF

v_gene: TRBV7-3
j_gene: TRBJ2-7
abundance: once
d_gene: NA
CDR3nt: TGTGCCACCAGGGGGGTCTCCTACGAGCAGTACTTC
CDR3aa: CATRGVSYEQYF

v_gene: TRBV12-3/TRBV12-4
j_gene: TRBJ1-4
abundance: NA
d_gene: NA
CDR3nt: TGTGCCAGCAGTTCTGGTCTATTTACAACTAATGAAAAACTGTTTTTT
CDR3aa: CASSSGLFTTNEKLFF

v_gene: TRBV28
j_gene: TRBJ1-1
abundance: NA
d_gene: TRBD1
CDR3nt: TGTGCCAGCAGGACAGGGCTCTACAATGAGCAGTACTTT
CDR3aa: CASRTGLYNEQYF

v_gene: TRBV14
j_gene: TRBJ2-7
abundance: NA
d_gene: TRBD1
CDR3nt: TGTGCCAGCAGCCAATCGGACGGGACAGGGGTTTACGAGCAGTACTTC
CDR3aa: CASSQSDGTGVYEQYF

v_gene: TRBV7-8
j_gene: TRBJ2-1
abundance: NA
d_gene: NA
CDR3nt: TGTGCCAGCAGCCATCCGGGTGGAGGGGGAGACAATGAGCAGTTCTTC
CDR3aa: CASSHPGGGGDNEQFF

v_gene: TRBV11-2
j_gene: TRBJ2-5
abundance: NA
d_gene: NA
CDR3nt: TGTGCCAGCAGCTTAAACACAGGGAACGGGGAGACCCAGTACTTC
CDR3aa: CASSLNTGNGETQYF

v_gene: TRBV7-8
j_gene: TRBJ2-7
abundance: few
d_gene: NA
CDR3nt: TGTGCCAGCAGCTTGGGGGGTATGTGGTACGAGCAGTACTTC
CDR3aa: CASSLGGMWYEQYF

v_gene: TRBV6-1
j_gene: TRBJ2-5
abundance: NA
d_gene: NA
CDR3nt: TGTGCCAGCAGTGTTCCGGTAGCTCGGACCCAGTACTTC
CDR3aa: CASSVPVARTQYF

v_gene: TRBV28
j_gene: TRBJ1-3
abundance: once
d_gene: TRBD1
CDR3nt: TGTGCCTCAATGACAGGGGGAAATTCTGGAAACACCATATATTTT
CDR3aa: CASMTGGNSGNTIYF

v_gene: TRBV7-6
j_gene: TRBJ2-6
abundance: NA
d_gene: NA
CDR3nt: TGTGCCAGCAGCCAGGGGATCGGGACTGGGGCCAACGTCCTGACTTTC
CDR3aa: CASSQGIGTGANVLTF

v_gene: TRBV28
j_gene: TRBJ2-1
abundance: NA
d_gene: NA
CDR3nt: TGTGCCAGCAGTTCCCTGCTCGGCCCACAAAATGAGCAGTTCTTC
CDR3aa: CASSSLLGPQNEQFF

v_gene: TRBV7-2
j_gene: TRBJ2-3
abundance: NA
d_gene: TRBD2
CDR3nt: TGTGCCAGCAGCCCCTCGGACGGGAGGCGGGCAGATACGCAGTATTTT
CDR3aa: CASSPSDGRRADTQYF

v_gene: TRBV6-4
j_gene: TRBJ1-1
abundance: NA
d_gene: NA
CDR3nt: TGTGCCAGCAGAGCGACCGGGACGGGCACTGAAGCTTTCTTT
CDR3aa: CASRATGTGTEAFF

v_gene: TRBV28
j_gene: TRBJ2-5
abundance: NA
d_gene: NA
CDR3nt: TGTGCCAGCAGTTCCGGGACATTCAAAGAGACCCAGTACTTC
CDR3aa: CASSSGTFKETQYF

v_gene: TRBV7-5
j_gene: TRBJ2-3
abundance: NA
d_gene: NA
CDR3nt: NA
CDR3aa: CISVPEAKQRDVGTYEQYF

v_gene: TRBV7-8
j_gene: TRBJ2-1
abundance: NA
d_gene: TRBD2
CDR3nt: TGTGCCAGCAGCTGGCTAGCGGGAGGGCCTCTGAATGAGCAGTTCTTC
CDR3aa: CASSWLAGGPLNEQFF

v_gene: TRBV12-3/TRBV12-4
j_gene: TRBJ2-5
abundance: NA
d_gene: NA
CDR3nt: TGTGCCAGCAGTTTTAGGTCAGTCCGCGAGACCCAGTACTTC
CDR3aa: CASSFRSVRETQYF

v_gene: TRBV12-3/TRBV12-4
j_gene: TRBJ2-1
abundance: few
d_gene: NA
CDR3nt: TGTGCCAGCGGTGCGTTGGCGGGATCCTACAATGAGCAGTTCTTC
CDR3aa: CASGALAGSYNEQFF

v_gene: TRBV7-2
j_gene: TRBJ2-5
abundance: NA
d_gene: NA
CDR3nt: TGTGCCAGCAGCTTAGGACCTTGGGGACTTGAGGCGCGGCAGTACTTC
CDR3aa: CASSLGPWGLEARQYF

v_gene: TRBV27
j_gene: TRBJ2-1
abundance: once
d_gene: NA
CDR3nt: TGTGCCAGCAGGATTTACCATGAGCAGTTCTTC
CDR3aa: CASRIYHEQFF

v_gene: TRBV7-2
j_gene: TRBJ2-1
abundance: NA
d_gene: NA
CDR3nt: TGTGCCAGCAGCTTAGTGACCCGTAAGCAGTTCTTC
CDR3aa: CASSLVTRKQFF

v_gene: TRBV12-3/TRBV12-4
j_gene: TRBJ2-2
abundance: many
d_gene: TRBD1
CDR3nt: TGTGCCAGCAGCCGACAGGGAGCCGGGGAGCTGTTTTTT
CDR3aa: CASSRQGAGELFF

v_gene: TRBV7-9
j_gene: TRBJ2-7
abundance: few
d_gene: NA
CDR3nt: TGTGCCAGCAGCCCTTGGGAGGACTCCTACAATGAGCAGTACTTC
CDR3aa: CASSPWEDSYNEQYF

v_gene: TRBV7-2
j_gene: TRBJ2-3
abundance: NA
d_gene: NA
CDR3nt: TGTGCCAGCAGACTAGCCCCCTTAGCAGATACGCAGTATTTT
CDR3aa: CASRLAPLADTQYF

v_gene: TRBV7-2
j_gene: TRBJ2-1
abundance: few
d_gene: NA
CDR3nt: TGTGCCAGCAGCTACCTCCGGTGGCAGGGGATGTTTGAGCAGTTCTTC
CDR3aa: CASSYLRWQGMFEQFF

v_gene: TRBV11-2
j_gene: TRBJ2-5
abundance: NA
d_gene: TRBD1
CDR3nt: TGTGCCAGCAGCTTAACAGGGGGCTTTCGGGAGACCCAGTACTTC
CDR3aa: CASSLTGGFRETQYF

v_gene: TRBV6-1
j_gene: TRBJ2-2
abundance: few
d_gene: NA
CDR3nt: TGTGCCAGCAGAGAACCGTCAGGCATCGGGGAGCTGTTTTTT
CDR3aa: CASREPSGIGELFF

v_gene: TRBV14
j_gene: TRBJ2-7
abundance: many
d_gene: NA
CDR3nt: TGTGCCAGCAGCCTAGGTTACGAGCAGTACTTC
CDR3aa: CASSLGYEQYF

v_gene: TRBV6-1
j_gene: TRBJ2-7
abundance: NA
d_gene: TRBD2
CDR3nt: TGTGCCAGCAGGGATACTAGCGGGAGCTACGAGCAGTACTTC
CDR3aa: CASRDTSGSYEQYF